A single sample is the source of the 29 T cell receptor beta chains below, sequenced in a study of blood T cell repertoires in COVID-19. The table came from immunoSEQ multiplex PCR; TCRdb's copy has only in-frame clones and leaves some out. This sample yields around 300,000 clones, of which about 90% are seen a single time; approximately 1.8% belongs to the top ten. The sample was PBMCs or T cells enriched from blood (not recorded which). Receptors originate from a woman aged 60 to 75 who had recovered from COVID-19.

This chain links TRBV28 with TRBJ2-7, with 8 nucleotides matching TRBD1. Germline CDR1 reads MDHEN; CDR2 reads SYDVKM. V lost 1 base, J lost 1 base, and 3 bases stayed unmatched. The CDR3 contains 15 residues. The CDR3 sequence is CASSLSGTGSYEQYF. The CDR3, as DNA: TGTGCCAGCAGTTTATCCGGGACAGGATCCTACGAGCAGTACTTC.

CDR3 loop: CASSEPGGEQYF. CDR3 sequence (DNA): TGCGCCAGCAGCGAACCCGGGGGCGAGCAGTACTTC. This sequence joins TRBV5-1 and TRBJ2-7; a weak D match, TRBD2 (6 bases). Germline V gene lookup returns CDR1 SGHRS and CDR2 YFSETQ. The V end lost 4 bases, the J end lost 6 bases, and 11 bases lay between the germline ends. The CDR3 extends over 12 amino acids.

The chain carries TRBV7-3 and TRBJ1-5, with D possibly being TRBD1 (6 bases). This CDR3 comprises 16 residues. The V gene lost 1 base and the J gene lost 1 base, with 11 bases spanning the gap. Germline lookup yields CDR1 SGHTA and CDR2 FQGTGA. This CDR3 is CASSLRGGWSNQPQHF. CDR3 bases: TGTGCCAGCAGCTTAAGAGGGGGTTGGAGCAATCAGCCCCAGCATTTT.

The chain joins TRBV6-4 to TRBJ2-7; 11 bases fit TRBD2. This CDR3 spans 15 amino acids. The J segment lost 6 bases and the V segment lost 5 bases, leaving 9 bases of the junction unmatched. Per germline, CDR1 MRHNA and CDR2 SNTAGT. CDR3 nucleotide sequence: TGTGCCAGCAGTAGTAGCGGGAGGGCCTGGTTCGAGCAGTACTTC. It is translated as CASSSSGRAWFEQYF.

This chain uses TRBV7-2 with TRBJ1-1, with D unclear. Germline V gene sequence: CDR1 SGHTA, CDR2 FQGNSA. The CDR3 is 14 residues long. Trimming cost V 5 bases and J 0 bases, with 10 bases left between them. The CDR3 DNA reads as TGTGCCAGCAGCCCGGGATCTTTGAACACTGAAGCTTTCTTT. It yields the protein CASSPGSLNTEAFF.

This chain connects TRBV27 to TRBJ1-2; 10 bases line up with TRBD1. The J segment lost 4 bases and the V segment lost 5 bases, leaving 4 bases of the junction unmatched. In germline, CDR1 is MNHEY, CDR2 SMNVEV (reference sequence). There are 14 residues in the CDR3. CDR3 region: CASSPRQGAYGYTF. The DNA of the CDR3 is TGTGCCAGCAGTCCTAGACAGGGGGCCTATGGCTACACCTTC.

The genes are TRBV3-1 (or the pseudogene TRBV3-2) and TRBJ2-7, with D possibly being TRBD2 (7 bases). CDR3 size: 15 residues. Germline V gene lookup returns CDR1 LGHDT and CDR2 YNNKEL (reference sequence). Trimming took off 4 bases at V and 5 bases at J, with 18 bases between the two ends. The CDR3 sequence is CASSLGGGARHEQYF. The DNA of the CDR3 is TGTGCCAGCAGCCTTGGAGGGGGGGCCAGGCACGAGCAGTACTTC.

This clone appeared a single time. The chain recombines TRBV19 with TRBJ2-7, with TRBD2 matching over 11 bases. Germline assignment: CDR1 LNHDA and CDR2 SQIVND (reference sequence). The length of the CDR3 is 15 residues. V was clipped by 3 bases and J by 6 bases; unmatched bases: 7. Written as DNA, the CDR3 is TGTGCCAGTAGTATCCCCGGACTAGCGGGTATCGAGCAGTACTTC. Its translation is CASSIPGLAGIEQYF.

This clone is a singleton in its sample. The V and J genes are TRBV28 and TRBJ1-1, with D hard to call. The CDR3 length is 14 residues. Germline CDR1 reads MDHEN; CDR2 reads SYDVKM. Trimming removed 7 bases at V and 0 bases at J, with 12 bases between. CDR3 nucleotide sequence: TGTGCCAGCAAGTCGATTAGAATGAACACTGAAGCTTTCTTT. This codes for CASKSIRMNTEAFF. Supplemented by reference TRBV28 and TRBJ1-1, the full variable domain reads DVKVTQSSRYLVKRTGEKVFLECVQDMDHENMFWYRQDPGLGLRLIYFSYDVKMKEKGDIPEGYSVSREKKERFSLILESASTNQTSMYLCASKSIRMNTEAFFGQGTRLTVV.

The V and J genes are TRBV28 and TRBJ2-7, with no clear D. This CDR3 has 12 residues. Germline V gives CDR1 MDHEN, CDR2 SYDVKM. Deletions cut 6 bases from V and 5 bases from J, with 11 bases between. The CDR3 DNA sequence: TGTGCCAGCAGCCCCATAGATGACGAGCAGTACTTC. The encoded protein is CASSPIDDEQYF.

The chain employs TRBV2 and TRBJ2-7, with 7 positions matching TRBD1. The germline CDR1 and CDR2 sequences are SNHLY and FYNNEI. The CDR3 has 14 residues. V gave up 4 bases and J gave up 4 bases; unmatched junction bases: 7. The CDR3 region is CASSVEGASYEQYF. The CDR3 DNA follows: TGTGCCAGCAGTGTCGAGGGGGCTTCTTACGAGCAGTACTTC.

V and J are TRBV5-1 and TRBJ2-7; D unresolved. Germline V lookup: CDR1 SGHRS, CDR2 YFSETQ. V was pared by 2 bases and J by 4 bases, with 4 bases between. The CDR3 is 11 amino acids. The CDR3 DNA is TGCGCCAGCAGCTTTATGTACGAGCAGTACTTC. This gives the protein CASSFMYEQYF.

This chain joins TRBV9 and TRBJ1-2, with 10 bases identical to TRBD1. CDR3 length equals 16 residues. In germline, CDR1 is SGDLS, CDR2 YYNGEE. V lost 4 bases and J lost 5; bases outside the gene matches: 11. This CDR3 reads CASSQSLGQGGYGYTF. The CDR3 coding sequence is TGTGCCAGCAGCCAAAGCCTTGGACAGGGGGGGTATGGCTACACCTTC. Complete variable domain (other parts from reference TRBV9 and TRBJ1-2): DSGVTQTPKHLITATGQRVTLRCSPRSGDLSVYWYQQSLDQGLQFLIQYYNGEERAKGNILERFSAQQFPDLHSELNLSSLELGDSALYFCASSQSLGQGGYGYTFGSGTRLTVV.

The chain uses TRBV12-3 or TRBV12-4 and TRBJ1-2; perhaps TRBD1 as D (6 bases). The V and J ends lost 10 bases and 5 bases respectively, with 14 bases between them. This CDR3 region has 12 residues. The CDR3 here is CAIRGVWYGYTF. DNA for the CDR3: TGTGCCATCAGGGGAGTTTGGTATGGCTACACCTTC.

J is TRBJ2-5 and V is TRBV6-5; a weak D match, TRBD2 (7 bases). Germline assignment: CDR1 MNHEY and CDR2 SVGAGI. The ends were cut back, 6 bases at V and 5 bases at J, with 16 bases in the middle. CDR3 length equals 14 residues. The CDR3 loop reads CASRSGGLTETQYF. CDR3 bases: TGTGCCAGCAGATCGGGGGGCCTTACGGAGACCCAGTACTTC.

The rearrangement joins TRBV19 to TRBJ1-4; the D is unclear. CDR1 and CDR2 from the germline V gene are LNHDA and SQIVND (reference sequence). Trimming took off 4 bases at V and 0 bases at J, with 9 bases between the two ends. This CDR3 is 15 amino acids long. The CDR3 nucleotides are TGTGCCAGTAGTACTTACGGTGCAACTAATGAAAAACTGTTTTTT. It yields the protein CASSTYGATNEKLFF.

V gene TRBV5-1 combines with J gene TRBJ1-1; D call uncertain. CDR3 length equals 14 residues. Germline V gene data show CDR1 as SGHRS and CDR2 as YFSETQ. Trimming left V 0 bases short and J 3 bases short, with 9 bases between. The CDR3 DNA sequence: TGCGCCAGCAGCTTGGACAGATTTCACACTGAAGCTTTCTTT. Residues: CASSLDRFHTEAFF. Drawing the rest from reference TRBV5-1 and TRBJ1-1, the complete variable domain is KAGVTQTPRYLIKTRGQQVTLSCSPISGHRSVSWYQQTPGQGLQFLFEYFSETQRNKGNFPGRFSGRQFSNSRSEMNVSTLELGDSALYLCASSLDRFHTEAFFGQGTRLTVV.

V usage is TRBV7-6 and J usage is TRBJ1-1; maybe TRBD1 (6 bases). Trimming removed 1 base from V and 5 bases from J, with 14 bases in between. The CDR3 runs 15 residues. CDR1 SGHVS and CDR2 FNYEAQ come from the germline V gene. The CDR3 here is CASSLEGGVVTEAFF. As DNA, the CDR3 is TGTGCCAGCAGCTTAGAAGGGGGAGTAGTTACTGAAGCTTTCTTT.

The V gene is TRBV4-2, the J gene TRBJ1-5; D is undetermined. This CDR3 has 15 residues. Per germline, CDR1 LGHNA and CDR2 YNFKEQ. Trimming took 1 base from V and 7 from J, leaving 14 bases between them. The CDR3 loop reads CASSQAHNARQPQHF. CDR3 coding DNA: TGTGCCAGCAGCCAAGCCCACAACGCAAGACAGCCCCAGCATTTT.

The J gene is TRBJ1-1, the V gene TRBV9; perhaps TRBD1 as D (5 bases). Germline CDR1 reads SGDLS; CDR2 reads YYNGEE. V gave up 4 bases and J gave up 1 base, with 14 bases separating them. This CDR3 spans 15 amino acids. The DNA of the CDR3 is TGTGCCAGCAGCTTCGACGGACAACCGAACACTGAAGCTTTCTTT. Its translation: CASSFDGQPNTEAFF.

The chain carries TRBV6-5 and TRBJ2-7, with 10 bases aligning to TRBD1. CDR1 is MNHEY, CDR2 SVGAGI, per germline. J was trimmed by 6 bases and V by 11 bases; bases with no gene match: 7. The CDR3 sequence is 12 residues long. As DNA, the CDR3 is TGTGCCTGCGGGGACAGGGGCCTCGAGCAGTACTTC. Translation: CACGDRGLEQYF.

The genes are TRBV28 and TRBJ2-1; 14 positions match TRBD2. The CDR3 contains 16 residues. Germline CDR1 and CDR2: MDHEN and SYDVKM. V gave up 5 bases and J gave up 3 bases; unmatched junction bases: 3. CDR3 sequence: CASSQTSGRVYNEQFF. CDR3 in DNA: TGTGCCAGCAGTCAGACTAGCGGGAGGGTCTACAATGAGCAGTTCTTC.

A few counts support this clone. This chain connects TRBV4-2 to TRBJ2-1, with 8 positions matching TRBD2. CDR1 and CDR2 (germline): LGHNA, YNFKEQ. The CDR3 is 16 amino acids. V lost 4 bases to trimming and J lost 7 bases; unmatched junction nucleotides: 12. This CDR3 is CASSPKIRGGKNEQFF. The CDR3 DNA sequence: TGTGCCAGCAGCCCCAAAATCCGGGGGGGCAAGAATGAGCAGTTCTTC.

This clone was found a few times. This chain joins TRBV20-1 and TRBJ2-1, with 10 bases aligning to TRBD2. This CDR3 contains 16 residues. The germline V gene has CDR1 DFQATT and CDR2 SNEGSKA (reference sequence). The V gene end was trimmed by 3 bases and the J gene end by 4 bases; junction bases not matched to a gene: 9. CDR3 sequence: CSASGFGLAAYNEQFF. The CDR3 DNA sequence: TGCAGTGCTAGTGGGTTTGGACTAGCGGCTTACAATGAGCAGTTCTTC.

This chain uses TRBV12-3 or TRBV12-4 with TRBJ1-3; D remains unclear. Trimming removed 7 bases at V and 5 bases at J, with 12 bases between. CDR3 length equals 13 residues. The CDR3 DNA is TGTGCCAGCACCTACCAGGCTAGAAACACCATATATTTT. As protein: CASTYQARNTIYF.

The rearrangement uses TRBV28 and TRBJ1-2; a possible D gene is TRBD1 (6 bases). The CDR3 is 15 amino acids. Germline V CDR1 and CDR2: MDHEN, SYDVKM. The V and J ends lost 5 bases and 4 bases respectively, with 17 bases between them. The CDR3 is CASSRTVSTLYGYTF. The CDR3 DNA sequence: TGTGCCAGCAGTCGGACAGTAAGCACGCTCTATGGCTACACCTTC.

This chain uses TRBV13 with TRBJ1-2, with TRBD1 identical over 9 bases. Trimming at V came to 5 bases and at J to 6 bases, leaving 10 bases not matched to a gene. The CDR3 runs to 15 residues. Germline lookup yields CDR1 PRHDT and CDR2 FYEKMQ (reference sequence). The CDR3 DNA reads as TGTGCCAGCAGCCCGAGAACAGGGGGCGGTAATGGCTACACCTTC. It yields the protein CASSPRTGGGNGYTF. Full variable domain (remainder filled in from reference TRBV13 and TRBJ1-2): AAGVIQSPRHLIKEKRETATLKCYPIPRHDTVYWYQQGPGQDPQFLISFYEKMQSDKGSIPDRFSAQQFSDYHSELNMSSLELGDSALYFCASSPRTGGGNGYTFGSGTRLTVV.

The rearrangement joins TRBV7-3 to TRBJ2-5; 8 bases align to TRBD2. The trim removed 2 bases at V and 5 bases at J, leaving 10 bases unmatched. This CDR3 spans 16 amino acids. CDR1 SGHTA and CDR2 FQGTGA come from the germline V gene. Written as DNA, the CDR3 is TGTGCCAGCAGCTTAGGGAACCGGGGGGGCCACGAGACCCAGTACTTC. It yields the protein CASSLGNRGGHETQYF. Full variable domain (missing parts from reference TRBV7-3 and TRBJ2-5): GAGVSQTPSNKVTEKGKYVELRCDPISGHTALYWYRQSLGQGPEFLIYFQGTGAADDSGLPNDRFFAVRPEGSVSTLKIQRTERGDSAVYLCASSLGNRGGHETQYFGPGTRLLVL.

The chain has TRBV30 and TRBJ1-5; tentatively, D is TRBD1 (5 bases). V was pared by 1 base and J by 7 bases, with 8 bases between. Germline V lookup: CDR1 GTSNPN, CDR2 SVGIG (reference sequence). The CDR3 length is 12 residues. The CDR3 protein is CAWSERGQPQHF. CDR3 nucleotides: TGTGCCTGGAGTGAACGGGGGCAGCCCCAGCATTTT.